This TCR beta chain derives from a study of spatial heterogeneity in lung cancer. This clonotype was counted only a few times. Antigen: not known. The time point denotes: sample taken at primary tumor resection. Findings and caveats of the study: Expanded intratumoral alpha and beta TCR counts tracked tumor mutation counts.

In TCRdb, the 5' RACE reads were re-called with MiXCR into one record per CDR3 protein. The sample has about 100,000 distinct CDR3 sequences, 4.4% seen once. The CDR3 is 13 amino acids. V lost 2 bases to trimming and J lost 7 bases, with 12 bases between them. Germline lookup yields CDR1 SGHDT and CDR2 YYEEEE. The source material was lung tumor tissue, sampled at surgery. The chain has TRBV5-6 and TRBJ2-5; tentatively, D is TRBD2 (5 bases). This sequence originates from a male donor with early-stage non-small cell lung cancer. CDR3: CASSFSSRGTQYF. The CDR3 bases are TGTGCCAGCAGCTTCTCCTCTCGGGGGACCCAGTACTTC.